The 16 T cell receptor beta chains presented below share a single source sample, sequenced in a study of blood T cell repertoires in COVID-19. Generated by immunoSEQ multiplex PCR, the TCRdb table keeps only in-frame clones and is missing some. The sample lists about 38,000 clones; roughly 70% were seen once. Source material: peripheral blood. The receptors originated from a man in his 70s with COVID-19, enrolled during active disease.

The genes are TRBV11-2 and TRBJ2-1; TRBD2 agrees at 10 bases. J gave up 10 bases and V 4 bases, and 13 bases lay outside the gene matches. Looked up from germline, CDR1 is SGHAT and CDR2 is FQNNGV. The length of the CDR3 is 16 residues. This CDR3 reads CASSYFGLAGDREQFF. Written as DNA, the CDR3 is TGTGCCAGCAGCTACTTCGGGCTAGCGGGGGACCGGGAGCAGTTCTTC.

The J gene is TRBJ2-3, the V gene TRBV6-5; D call uncertain. The CDR3 covers 13 residues. V lost 10 bases and J lost 0, with 11 bases in between. The germline CDR1 and CDR2 sequences are MNHEY and SVGAGI. CDR3 nucleotides: TGTGCCACCTACAGTCCTAGCACAGATACGCAGTATTTT. Translating gives CATYSPSTDTQYF.

This clone was found a few times. The chain links TRBV5-5 to TRBJ1-2; TRBD1 might be the D (6 bases). Trimming took off 7 bases at V and 4 bases at J, with 23 bases between the two ends. CDR1 and CDR2 (germline): SGHKS, YYEKEE (reference sequence). The CDR3 runs to 16 residues. In DNA form, the CDR3 reads TGTGCCAGCGCTCGGGGAACCGGGACACTCGGCTATGGCTACACCTTC. Protein: CASARGTGTLGYGYTF.

The rearrangement joins TRBV7-2 to TRBJ2-5, with 9 positions matching TRBD1. CDR1 and CDR2 from the germline V gene are SGHTA and FQGNSA. The CDR3 loop spans 15 amino acids. The V gene end was trimmed by 3 bases and the J gene end by 4 bases; junction bases not matched to a gene: 6. The CDR3 DNA follows: TGTGCCAGCAGCTTTCCTACAGGGGGCACAGAGACCCAGTACTTC. Translation gives CASSFPTGGTETQYF.

A single count supports this clone. The V and J genes are TRBV5-1 and TRBJ1-2; tentatively, D is TRBD1 (5 bases). The CDR3 consists of 13 residues. Germline CDR1 SGHRS, CDR2 YFSETQ. The V end was cut by 1 base, the J end by 6 bases, with 10 bases between. CDR3 in DNA: TGCGCCAGCAGCTTGTCCAGGGAAGATGGCTACACCTTC. It specifies CASSLSREDGYTF.

The sample holds a few counts of this clone. The V call is TRBV4-3, the J call TRBJ2-2; D perhaps matches TRBD1 (5 bases). The CDR3 consists of 13 residues. Germline V gene data show CDR1 as LGHNA and CDR2 as YSLEER. Trimming removed 4 bases from V and 6 bases from J, with 9 bases in between. CDR3 in DNA: TGCGCCAGCAGCCCCCAGGGTCCCGGGGAGCTGTTTTTT. Translation gives CASSPQGPGELFF.

The chain joins TRBV7-3 to TRBJ2-2; 8 nucleotides match TRBD1. This CDR3 is 12 amino acids long. Germline V lookup: CDR1 SGHTA, CDR2 FQGTGA. Trimming at V came to 8 bases and at J to 8 bases, leaving 4 bases not matched to a gene. This CDR3 reads CASGQGLGELFF. The CDR3, as DNA: TGTGCCAGCGGACAGGGTCTTGGGGAGCTGTTTTTT.

The chain joins TRBV7-6 to TRBJ2-1, with 8 nucleotides matching TRBD2. Germline CDR1 is SGHVS and CDR2 is FNYEAQ. The CDR3 totals 15 residues. The V gene end was trimmed by 2 bases and the J gene end by 4 bases; junction bases not matched to a gene: 4. The CDR3 DNA reads TGTGCCAGCAGCTTACGTCCTAGCGGGTACAATGAGCAGTTCTTC. Amino acid sequence: CASSLRPSGYNEQFF.

The chain joins TRBV2 to TRBJ1-2; the D gene is possibly TRBD1 (5 bases). Germline lookup yields CDR1 SNHLY and CDR2 FYNNEI. The CDR3 has 12 amino acids. V dropped 11 bases and J dropped 5 bases, with 15 bases sitting between them. CDR3 nucleotides: TGTGCCGGTTCATTGCGGGGGTATGGCTACACCTTC. Its protein product is CAGSLRGYGYTF. The full variable domain, its missing parts supplied by reference TRBV2 and TRBJ1-2, is EPEVTQTPSHQVTQMGQEVILRCVPISNHLYFYWYRQILGQKVEFLVSFYNNEISEKSEIFDDQFSVERPDGSNFTLKIRSTKLEDSAMYFCAGSLRGYGYTFGSGTRLTVV.

This clone was counted between two and nine times. The DNA of the CDR3 is TGCGCCAGCAGTGAAGGGACTCAAGGTTTCGATTCACCCCTCCACTTT. Translating gives CASSEGTQGFDSPLHF. The rearrangement joins TRBV10-2 to TRBJ1-6, with a weak D call TRBD1 (5 bases). Germline loops: CDR1 WSHSY, CDR2 SAAADI. The CDR3 is 16 amino acids. V dropped 3 bases and J dropped 8 bases, with 17 bases sitting between them.

Only one count was recorded for this clone. V and J are TRBV7-2 and TRBJ2-1; 13 positions match TRBD2. Unmatched junction bases numbered 6, after V lost 5 bases and J lost 2 bases. Germline assignment: CDR1 SGHTA and CDR2 FQGNSA. The CDR3 totals 17 residues. The CDR3 reads CASSPPGTSGAYNEQFF. In DNA form, the CDR3 reads TGTGCCAGCAGCCCCCCCGGGACTAGCGGGGCCTACAATGAGCAGTTCTTC.

This clone is deemed medium-sized (0.01 to 0.1%). CDR3 in DNA: TGTGCCAGCAGCCTCGGGGGAGTCTCTGGAAACACCATATATTTT. Its translation is CASSLGGVSGNTIYF. J is TRBJ1-3 and V is TRBV9; weak D call: TRBD1 (5 bases). Trimming left V 4 bases short and J 0 bases short, with 11 bases between. The CDR3 has 15 amino acids. The germline gives CDR1 SGDLS, CDR2 YYNGEE.

J is TRBJ2-3 and V is TRBV9, with 10 bases fitting TRBD2. V gave up 4 bases and J gave up 4 bases; unmatched junction bases: 18. This CDR3 comprises 19 residues. Germline CDR1 SGDLS, CDR2 YYNGEE. In DNA form, the CDR3 reads TGTGCCAGCAGCCTCCCGGTGGTAGCGGGGGGCCCCGGCCCAGATACGCAGTATTTT. It specifies CASSLPVVAGGPGPDTQYF.

This clone was counted only a few times. This rearrangement joins TRBV18 to TRBJ1-4; D gene ambiguous. V lost 3 bases and J 2 bases, leaving 10 bases between the germline ends. Germline V gene lookup returns CDR1 KGHSH and CDR2 LQKENI. CDR3 length: 15 amino acids. This CDR3 reads CASSPAGSTNEKLFF. CDR3 in DNA: TGTGCCAGCTCACCGGCGGGTTCTACTAATGAAAAACTGTTTTTT.

This chain links TRBV19 with TRBJ2-2, with 7 bases matching TRBD1. J gave up 0 bases and V 8 bases, and 3 bases lay outside the gene matches. Germline CDR1 and CDR2: LNHDA and SQIVND (reference sequence). The CDR3 has 14 residues. DNA for the CDR3: TGTGCCAGTTCGGGACAGCCGAACACCGGGGAGCTGTTTTTT. Translating it yields CASSGQPNTGELFF.

The genes are TRBV11-2 and TRBJ1-2; 8 bases map to TRBD1. The CDR3 sequence is 13 residues long. V lost 5 bases to trimming and J lost 5 bases; unmatched junction nucleotides: 4. Germline CDR1 reads SGHAT; CDR2 reads FQNNGV. CDR3 bases: TGTGCCAGCAGCGTACAGGGGGATTATGGCTACACCTTC. Residues: CASSVQGDYGYTF.